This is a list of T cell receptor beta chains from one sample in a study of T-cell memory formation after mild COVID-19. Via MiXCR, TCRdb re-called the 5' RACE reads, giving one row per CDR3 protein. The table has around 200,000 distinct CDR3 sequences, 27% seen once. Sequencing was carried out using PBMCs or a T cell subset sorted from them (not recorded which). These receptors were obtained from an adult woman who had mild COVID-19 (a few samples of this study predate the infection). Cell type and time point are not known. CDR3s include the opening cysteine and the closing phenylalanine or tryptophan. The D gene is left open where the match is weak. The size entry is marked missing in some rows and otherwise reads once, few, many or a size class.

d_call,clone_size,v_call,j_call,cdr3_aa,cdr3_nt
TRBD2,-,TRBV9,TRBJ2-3,CASSVDSGATDTQYF,TGTGCCAGCAGCGTAGATAGCGGGGCGACAGATACGCAGTATTTT
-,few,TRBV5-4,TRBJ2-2,CASSLAYGTGELFF,TGTGCCAGCAGCTTGGCGTACGGCACCGGGGAGCTGTTTTTT
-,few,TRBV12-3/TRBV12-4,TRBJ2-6,CASSALQALANVLTF,TGTGCCAGCAGCGCACTACAGGCGCTGGCCAACGTCCTGACTTTC
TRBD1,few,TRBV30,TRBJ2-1,CACPGTGGNEQFF,TGTGCCTGCCCCGGGACAGGGGGCAATGAGCAGTTCTTC
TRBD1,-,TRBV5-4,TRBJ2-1,CASSLVGTGLFF,TGTGCCAGCAGCTTGGTGGGGACAGGGCTGTTCTTC
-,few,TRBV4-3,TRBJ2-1,CASSQGELGVEQFF,TGCGCCAGCAGCCAAGGGGAACTAGGCGTTGAGCAGTTCTTC
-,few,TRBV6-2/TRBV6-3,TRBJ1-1,CASSYPTEAMNTEAFF,TGTGCCAGCAGTTACCCCACCGAGGCAATGAACACTGAAGCTTTCTTT
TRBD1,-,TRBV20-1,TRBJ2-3,CSARIGQGTDTQYF,TGCAGTGCTAGGATTGGACAGGGCACAGATACGCAGTATTTT
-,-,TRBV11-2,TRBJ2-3,CASSLEAGGGDTQYF,TGTGCCAGCAGCTTAGAGGCAGGGGGGGGAGATACGCAGTATTTT
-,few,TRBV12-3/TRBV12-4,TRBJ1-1,CASKAGTEAFF,TGTGCCAGCAAGGCGGGCACTGAAGCTTTCTTT
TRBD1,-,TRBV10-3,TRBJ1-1,CAIRGTGNTEAFF,TGTGCCATCAGGGGGACAGGCAACACTGAAGCTTTCTTT
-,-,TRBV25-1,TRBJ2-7,CATMPLGRNSYEQYF,TGTGCCACCATGCCCTTGGGCAGAAACTCCTACGAGCAGTACTTC
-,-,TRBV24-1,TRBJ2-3,CATSDLVPDTQYF,TGTGCCACCAGTGATTTGGTCCCAGATACGCAGTATTTT
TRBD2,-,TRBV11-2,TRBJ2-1,CASSLGTSGVYNEQFF,TGTGCCAGCAGCTTAGGGACTAGCGGGGTTTACAATGAGCAGTTCTTC
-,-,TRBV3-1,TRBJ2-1,CASSQGQGGYNEQFF,TGTGCCAGCAGCCAAGGCCAGGGGGGGTACAATGAGCAGTTCTTC
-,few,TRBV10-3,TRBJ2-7,CAISAMEQRKYF,TGTGCCATCAGTGCGATGGAACAGCGGAAGTACTTC